The clone carrying this TCR beta chain was recorded at least ten times. The data were taken from a study of CD8+CD57+ T cells in acquired aplastic anemia. For CDR3 and TCR beta VDJ profiling, genomic DNA was the template used. TCRdb called the reads again in MiXCR, with one record for every CDR3 protein. Seen here are roughly 300,000 distinct CDR3 sequences, 45% to 65% observed once, and the top ten hold 8%. V trimming: 7 bases; J trimming: 0 bases; junction bases outside the gene matches: 23. The CDR3 sequence is 20 residues long. CDR1 LNHDA and CDR2 SQIVND come from the germline V gene (reference sequence).

Sequenced input: sorted CD4+, CD8+, or CD8+CD57+ T cells (not recorded which) from PBMCs. V usage is TRBV19 and J usage is TRBJ2-7; 8 bases align to TRBD2. The sequence derives from a human donor with severe aplastic anemia or a healthy control (not recorded which). As DNA, the CDR3 is TGTGCCAGTACGCTTGGGCGGGGGGTTTTTCCCCTTCTCGCCTCCTACGAGCAGTACTTC. Residues: CASTLGRGVFPLLASYEQYF.